A selection of T cell receptor beta chains follows, all from one sample in a study of blood T cells in healthy people across ages. TCRdb used MiXCR to reprocess the 5' RACE reads, holding one entry per CDR3 protein. Among approximately 800,000 distinct CDR3 sequences, about 25% were seen once, and the ten largest hold 3% to 4%. The same data also contributed to another study, on T cells of mothers and their children.

The specimen was blood. The source of these receptors is a boy younger than 18 in good health. Each CDR3 is given with its conserved first and last residue. The D gene is left open where the match is weak. A row's size may be missing; if present it is once, few, many or a size class.

TRBV18,TRBD1,TRBJ1-3,few,TGTGCCAGCTCACCCCAGAAGGGGGCGAGGGCCTCTGGAAACACCATATATTTT,CASSPQKGARASGNTIYF
TRBV7-8,.,TRBJ2-1,few,TGTGCCAGCAGCTTACGACTAGTTGTGCGCAATGAGCAGTTCTTC,CASSLRLVVRNEQFF
TRBV7-3,.,TRBJ2-7,many,TGTGCCAGCGCCCTTTTATCGGGCCCCTACGAGCAGTACTTC,CASALLSGPYEQYF
TRBV9,.,TRBJ2-1,.,TGTGCCAGCAGCCCCCGGACGGGATCTTGGGGCAATGAGCAGTTCTTC,CASSPRTGSWGNEQFF
TRBV7-2,.,TRBJ2-2,.,TGTGCCAGCAGGTCTACAGGTGACACCGGGGAGCTGTTTTTT,CASRSTGDTGELFF
TRBV4-3,TRBD2,TRBJ2-7,.,TGCGCCAGCAGCCAAGATGCGGTAGCGGGAGAGGGCTACGAGCAGTACTTC,CASSQDAVAGEGYEQYF
TRBV20-1,TRBD2,TRBJ2-5,few,TGCAGTGCTCCGCGACTAGCGGTGTACCAAGAGACCCAGTACTTC,CSAPRLAVYQETQYF
TRBV29-1,.,TRBJ2-7,few,TGCAGCGTTGTGGTCAATCCCGGCGAGCAGTACTTC,CSVVVNPGEQYF
TRBV27,.,TRBJ2-7,few,TGTGCCAGCAGTTTAACCAGAGGGAGCTCCTACGAGCAGTACTTC,CASSLTRGSSYEQYF
TRBV29-1,.,TRBJ1-2,.,TGCAGCGCCATTGGACAGAACTATGGCTACACCTTC,CSAIGQNYGYTF
TRBV6-6,.,TRBJ2-7,.,TGTGCCAGCAGTTACCCAGGCCCCGGCTACGAGCAGTACTTC,CASSYPGPGYEQYF
TRBV24-1,.,TRBJ2-5,few,TGTGCCACCAGTGGGGGTAGAAAAGAAGAGACCCAGTACTTC,CATSGGRKEETQYF
TRBV28,.,TRBJ2-7,few,TGTGCCAGCAGTTTTGCGGCGGGGACTTATAGCTCCTACGAGCAGTACTTC,CASSFAAGTYSSYEQYF
TRBV20-1,TRBD2,TRBJ2-5,.,TGCAGTGCTCATACTAGCGCAGCAGGGACCCAGTACTTC,CSAHTSAAGTQYF
TRBV5-1,TRBD2,TRBJ2-2,.,TGCGCCAGCAGTCAAACTAGCGGAGCGGCGAACACCGGGGAGCTGTTTTTT,CASSQTSGAANTGELFF
TRBV28,.,TRBJ1-2,.,TGTGCCAGCAGTTTCGCAGGGTTCGGCTACACCTTC,CASSFAGFGYTF
TRBV20-1,.,TRBJ2-7,.,TGCAGTGCTAACGACAGGGAGGGGCCCTACGAGCAGTACTTC,CSANDREGPYEQYF
TRBV7-2,TRBD2,TRBJ2-3,.,TGTGCCAGCAGCTTAGGACTAGCGGGGGGATCAGATACGCAGTATTTT,CASSLGLAGGSDTQYF
TRBV6-5,TRBD2,TRBJ2-7,.,TGTGCCAGCAGTTACAGCGGGGGACCCTCCTACGAGCAGTACTTC,CASSYSGGPSYEQYF
TRBV2,TRBD1,TRBJ2-7,.,TGTGCCAGCAGGGAACAGGGGGCCCACTACGAGCAGTACTTC,CASREQGAHYEQYF
TRBV27,TRBD1,TRBJ2-7,.,TGTGCCAGCGCAAACCCTTCCTGGGGACAGGGTCATGGCGAGCAGTACTTC,CASANPSWGQGHGEQYF
TRBV12-5,.,TRBJ1-2,.,TGTGCTAGTGCCCTACTTAAGCAGGGCCTAATACTATATGGCTACACCTTC,CASALLKQGLILYGYTF
TRBV5-1,TRBD2,TRBJ2-3,.,TGCGCCAGCAGCTTGGATGGTAGCGGGAGCACAGGCCGTACGTATTTT,CASSLDGSGSTGRTYF
TRBV20-1,.,TRBJ2-4,many,TGCAGTGCGACCAACCGGCAGGGGGCCAAAAACATTCAGTACTTC,CSATNRQGAKNIQYF
TRBV29-1,TRBD2,TRBJ2-1,few,TGCAGCGTTGAGTGGGGGATAGCGGGAGGGCTCTCCTACAATGAGCAGTTCTTC,CSVEWGIAGGLSYNEQFF
TRBV6-5,TRBD2,TRBJ2-7,few,TGTGCCAGCAGTCGTACGACTAGCGGGAGGGGCGAGCAGTACTTC,CASSRTTSGRGEQYF
TRBV4-2,TRBD1,TRBJ2-5,.,TGTGCCAGCAGCCTCGGACAGGGGGAAGTAGAGACCCAGTACTTC,CASSLGQGEVETQYF
TRBV6-6,TRBD1,TRBJ2-7,.,TGTGCCAGCACCACACAGGGGACCCCCTACGAGCAGTACTTC,CASTTQGTPYEQYF
TRBV6-1,.,TRBJ2-5,.,TGTGCCAGCAGTGAAGCAAGATCAGGCCAAAAAGAGACCCAGTACTTC,CASSEARSGQKETQYF